The sequence of this T cell receptor (beta chain) was determined in a study of cytomegalovirus exposure and HLA in healthy donors. The study's findings and limits: The dataset shows that most TCR sequences were rare, while some public TCRs occurred in many donors. TRBV6-2, TRBV6-3 and some other V segments were excluded as indistinguishable.

This clone has a handful of counts. Its antigen is as yet unknown. The germline CDR1 and CDR2 sequences are SGHNT and YYREEE (reference sequence). The CDR3 length is 15 residues. V was clipped by 4 bases and J by 1 base; unmatched bases: 3. The study ran its PCR with 60 Vbeta and 13 Jbeta primers. Assay: immunoSEQ multiplex PCR; the TCRdb copy retains only in-frame clones and omits some. The sample holds about 220,000 clones, roughly 80% seen once. The chain is built from TRBV5-4 and TRBJ2-2; 8 nucleotides align to TRBD1. This TCR derives from a man aged 35 to 55 in good health and CMV-seropositive. Sequencing used PBMCs. As DNA, the CDR3 is TGTGCCAGCAGCCCCAGGGGGCGGAACACCGGGGAGCTGTTTTTT. It yields the protein CASSPRGRNTGELFF.